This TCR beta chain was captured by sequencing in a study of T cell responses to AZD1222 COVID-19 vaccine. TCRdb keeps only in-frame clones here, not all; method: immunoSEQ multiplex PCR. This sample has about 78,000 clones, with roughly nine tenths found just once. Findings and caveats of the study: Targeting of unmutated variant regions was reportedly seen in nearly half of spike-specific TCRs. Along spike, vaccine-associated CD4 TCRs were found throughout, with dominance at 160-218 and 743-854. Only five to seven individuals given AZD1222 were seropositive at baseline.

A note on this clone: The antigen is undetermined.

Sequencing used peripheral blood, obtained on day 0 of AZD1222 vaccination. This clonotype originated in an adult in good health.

In DNA form, the CDR3 reads TGTGCCAGCTCACCGGATGGAGAGTGGGACTATGGCTACACCTTC. Translation gives CASSPDGEWDYGYTF. This chain uses TRBV18 with TRBJ1-2; D gene unclear. The CDR3 is made up of 15 amino acids. The germline V and J ends were trimmed by 3 bases and 3 bases, with 14 bases remaining between them. Germline-derived CDR1 and CDR2 are KGHSH and LQKENI.